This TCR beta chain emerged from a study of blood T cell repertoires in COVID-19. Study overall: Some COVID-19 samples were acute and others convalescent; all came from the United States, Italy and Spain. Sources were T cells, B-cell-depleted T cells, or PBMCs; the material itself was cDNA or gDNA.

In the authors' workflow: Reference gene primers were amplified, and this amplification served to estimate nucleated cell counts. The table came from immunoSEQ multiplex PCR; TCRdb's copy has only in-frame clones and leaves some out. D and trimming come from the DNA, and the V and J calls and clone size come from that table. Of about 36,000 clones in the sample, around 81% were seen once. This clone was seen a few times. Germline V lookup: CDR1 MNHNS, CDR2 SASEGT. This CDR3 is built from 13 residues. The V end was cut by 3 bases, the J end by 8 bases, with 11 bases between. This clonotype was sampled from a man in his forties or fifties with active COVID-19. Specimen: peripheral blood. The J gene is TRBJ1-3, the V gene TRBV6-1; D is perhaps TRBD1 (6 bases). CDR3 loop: CASSDREGDTIYF. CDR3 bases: TGTGCCAGCAGTGACCGGGAGGGGGACACCATATATTTT.